This T cell receptor (beta chain) was sequenced for a study of blood T cell repertoires in COVID-19. This clone was observed once. Clones were sequenced by immunoSEQ multiplex PCR, and TCRdb holds only the in-frame ones, with some missing. This sample carries about 440,000 clones, 80% to 90% of them seen once, and the ten largest clones take about 4.3%. Germline CDR1 reads SNHLY; CDR2 reads FYNNEI. Trimming pared 5 bases from V and 4 bases from J, leaving 17 bases between. There are 15 residues in the CDR3. The sample taken for sequencing was peripheral blood. This sequence joins TRBV2 and TRBJ2-5; D possibly corresponds to TRBD1 (6 bases). The origin of this receptor is a woman aged 25 to 45 with acute or convalescent COVID-19. CDR3 amino acids: CASSYRQERAETQYF. The CDR3 nucleotides read TGTGCCAGCAGTTATCGACAGGAACGGGCAGAGACCCAGTACTTC.